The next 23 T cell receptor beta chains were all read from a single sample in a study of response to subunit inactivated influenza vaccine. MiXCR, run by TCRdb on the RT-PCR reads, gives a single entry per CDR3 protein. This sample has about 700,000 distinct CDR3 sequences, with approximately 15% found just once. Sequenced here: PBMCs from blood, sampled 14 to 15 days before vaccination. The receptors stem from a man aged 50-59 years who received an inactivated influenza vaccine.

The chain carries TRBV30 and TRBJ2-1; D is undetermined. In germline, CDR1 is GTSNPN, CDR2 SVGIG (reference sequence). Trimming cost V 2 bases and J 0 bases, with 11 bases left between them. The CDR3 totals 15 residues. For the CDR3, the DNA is TGTGCCTGGAGTACGTCGGAAAGCTCCTACAATGAGCAGTTCTTC. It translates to CAWSTSESSYNEQFF.

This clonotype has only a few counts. The CDR3 region has the DNA TGTGCCAGCAGCGTAGAACCTAGCGGCGTATCCGAGCAGTTCTTC. It yields the protein CASSVEPSGVSEQFF. The gene calls are TRBV9 and TRBJ2-1; 7 bases fit TRBD2. Looked up from germline, CDR1 is SGDLS and CDR2 is YYNGEE. Trimming cost V 0 bases and J 10 bases; bases outside gene matches: 10. CDR3 length: 15 residues. Full variable domain (rest looked up from reference TRBV9 and TRBJ2-1): DSGVTQTPKHLITATGQRVTLRCSPRSGDLSVYWYQQSLDQGLQFLIQYYNGEERAKGNILERFSAQQFPDLHSELNLSSLELGDSALYFCASSVEPSGVSEQFFGPGTRLTVL.

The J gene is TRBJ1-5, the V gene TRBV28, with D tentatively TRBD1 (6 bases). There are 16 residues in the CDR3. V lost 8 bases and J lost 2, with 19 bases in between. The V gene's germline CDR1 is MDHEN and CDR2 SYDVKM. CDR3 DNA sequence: TGTGCCAGCTCCCCCGAGGGGGTAGAGGGCAATCAGCCCCAGCATTTT. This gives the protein CASSPEGVEGNQPQHF.

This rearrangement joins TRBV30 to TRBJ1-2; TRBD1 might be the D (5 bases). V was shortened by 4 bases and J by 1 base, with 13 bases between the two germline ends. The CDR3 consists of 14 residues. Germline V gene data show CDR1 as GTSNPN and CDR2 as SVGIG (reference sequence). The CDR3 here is CAWIRDSFNYGYTF. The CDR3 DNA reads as TGTGCCTGGATAAGGGACTCATTTAACTATGGCTACACCTTC.

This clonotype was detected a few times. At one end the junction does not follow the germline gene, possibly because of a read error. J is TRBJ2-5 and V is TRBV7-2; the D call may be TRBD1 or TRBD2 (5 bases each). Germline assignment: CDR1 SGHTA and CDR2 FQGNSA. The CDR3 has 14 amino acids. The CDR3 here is CASSLAQGMSTQYF. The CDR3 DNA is TGTGCCAGCAGCCTAGCCCAGGGAATGTCGACCCAGTACTTC.

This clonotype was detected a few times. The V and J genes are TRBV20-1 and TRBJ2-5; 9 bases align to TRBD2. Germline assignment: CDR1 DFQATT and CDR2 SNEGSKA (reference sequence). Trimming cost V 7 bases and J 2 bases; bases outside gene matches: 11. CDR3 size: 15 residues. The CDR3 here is CSVSASGTEQETQYF. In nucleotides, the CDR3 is TGCAGTGTATCGGCTAGCGGGACGGAGCAAGAGACCCAGTACTTC.

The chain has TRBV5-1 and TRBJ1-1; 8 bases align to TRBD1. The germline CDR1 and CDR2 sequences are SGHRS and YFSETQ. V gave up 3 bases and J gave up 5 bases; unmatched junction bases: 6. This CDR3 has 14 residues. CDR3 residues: CASSSQGAWTEAFF. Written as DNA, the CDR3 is TGCGCCAGCAGCTCTCAGGGGGCTTGGACTGAAGCTTTCTTT.

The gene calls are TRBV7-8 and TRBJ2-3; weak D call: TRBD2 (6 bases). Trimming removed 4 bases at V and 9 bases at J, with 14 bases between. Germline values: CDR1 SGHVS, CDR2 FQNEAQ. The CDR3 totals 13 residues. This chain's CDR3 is CASSWDFFETQYF. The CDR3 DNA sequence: TGTGCCAGCAGCTGGGACTTTTTCGAGACGCAGTATTTT.

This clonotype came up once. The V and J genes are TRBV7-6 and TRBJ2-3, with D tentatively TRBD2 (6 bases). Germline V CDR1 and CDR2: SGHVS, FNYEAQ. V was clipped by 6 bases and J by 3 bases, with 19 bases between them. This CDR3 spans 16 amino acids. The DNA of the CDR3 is TGTGCCAGCAGAGCGACTAGGGCGGGGCGAACAGATACGCAGTATTTT. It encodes CASRATRAGRTDTQYF.

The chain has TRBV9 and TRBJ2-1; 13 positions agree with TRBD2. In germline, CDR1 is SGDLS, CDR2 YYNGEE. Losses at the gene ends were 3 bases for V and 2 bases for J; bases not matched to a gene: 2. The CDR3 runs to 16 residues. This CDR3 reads CASSAGLAGTYNEQFF. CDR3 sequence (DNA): TGTGCCAGCAGCGCGGGACTAGCGGGGACCTACAATGAGCAGTTCTTC.

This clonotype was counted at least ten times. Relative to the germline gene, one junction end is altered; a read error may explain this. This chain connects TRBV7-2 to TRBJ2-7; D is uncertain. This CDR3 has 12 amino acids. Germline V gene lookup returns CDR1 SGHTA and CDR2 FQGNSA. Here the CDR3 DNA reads TGTGCCAGCAGTTTAGTCCTCTACGAGCAGTACTTC. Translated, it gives CASSLVLYEQYF.

CDR3 coding DNA: TGTGCCATCAGTGATGGGGACCCTTACCAGCCCCAGCATTTT. It is translated as CAISDGDPYQPQHF. The gene calls are TRBV10-3 and TRBJ1-5; D perhaps matches TRBD1 (5 bases). CDR3 length: 14 residues. Trimming removed 3 bases from V and 7 bases from J, with 13 bases in between. CDR1 ENHRY and CDR2 SYGVKD come from the germline V gene.

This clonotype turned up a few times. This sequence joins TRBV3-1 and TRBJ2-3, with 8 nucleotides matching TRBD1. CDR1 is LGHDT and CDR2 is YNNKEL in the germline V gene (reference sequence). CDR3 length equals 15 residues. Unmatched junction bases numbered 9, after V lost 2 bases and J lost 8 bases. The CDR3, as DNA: TGTGCCAGCAGCCAACTGACAGGGGCATTTGCTACGCAGTATTTT. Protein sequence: CASSQLTGAFATQYF.

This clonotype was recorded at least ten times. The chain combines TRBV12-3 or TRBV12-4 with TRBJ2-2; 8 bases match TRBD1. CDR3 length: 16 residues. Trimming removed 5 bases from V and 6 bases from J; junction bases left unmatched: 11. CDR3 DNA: TGTGCCAGCAGTCCAGGGGGGACAGGTGTCCCCGGGGAGCTGTTTTTT. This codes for CASSPGGTGVPGELFF.

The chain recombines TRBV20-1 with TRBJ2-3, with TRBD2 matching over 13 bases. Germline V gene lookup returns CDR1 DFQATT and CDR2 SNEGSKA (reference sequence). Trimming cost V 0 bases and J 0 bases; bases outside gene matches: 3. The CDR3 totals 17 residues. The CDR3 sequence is CSARDWGLAGSTDTQYF. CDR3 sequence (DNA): TGCAGTGCTAGAGATTGGGGACTAGCGGGAAGCACAGATACGCAGTATTTT.

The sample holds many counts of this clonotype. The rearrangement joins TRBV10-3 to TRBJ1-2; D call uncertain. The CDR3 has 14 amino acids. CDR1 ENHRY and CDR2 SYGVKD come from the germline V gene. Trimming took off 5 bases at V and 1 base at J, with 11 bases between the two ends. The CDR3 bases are TGTGCCATCAGTTCCAGCCAAAATAACTATGGCTACACCTTC. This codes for CAISSSQNNYGYTF.

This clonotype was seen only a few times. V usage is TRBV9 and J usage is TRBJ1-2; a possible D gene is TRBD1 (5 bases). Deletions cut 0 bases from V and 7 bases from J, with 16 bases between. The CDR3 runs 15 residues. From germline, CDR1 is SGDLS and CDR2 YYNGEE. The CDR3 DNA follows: TGTGCCAGCAGCGTAGCTGGGGGATACCTATCTGGCTACACCTTC. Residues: CASSVAGGYLSGYTF.

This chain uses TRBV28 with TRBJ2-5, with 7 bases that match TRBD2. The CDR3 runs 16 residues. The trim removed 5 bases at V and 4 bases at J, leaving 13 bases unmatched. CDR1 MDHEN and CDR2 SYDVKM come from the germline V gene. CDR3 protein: CASSPFSGSIRETQYF. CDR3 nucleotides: TGTGCCAGCAGTCCCTTTAGCGGGTCCATACGAGAGACCCAGTACTTC. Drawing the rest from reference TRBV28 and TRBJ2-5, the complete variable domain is DVKVTQSSRYLVKRTGEKVFLECVQDMDHENMFWYRQDPGLGLRLIYFSYDVKMKEKGDIPEGYSVSREKKERFSLILESASTNQTSMYLCASSPFSGSIRETQYFGPGTRLLVL.

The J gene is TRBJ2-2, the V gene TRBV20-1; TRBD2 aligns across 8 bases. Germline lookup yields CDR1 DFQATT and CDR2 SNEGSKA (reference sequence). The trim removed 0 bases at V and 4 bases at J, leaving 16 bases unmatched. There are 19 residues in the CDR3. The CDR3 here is CSARDLASGSGAGTGELFF. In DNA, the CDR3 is TGCAGTGCTAGAGATTTGGCTTCGGGTAGCGGGGCGGGCACCGGGGAGCTGTTTTTT.

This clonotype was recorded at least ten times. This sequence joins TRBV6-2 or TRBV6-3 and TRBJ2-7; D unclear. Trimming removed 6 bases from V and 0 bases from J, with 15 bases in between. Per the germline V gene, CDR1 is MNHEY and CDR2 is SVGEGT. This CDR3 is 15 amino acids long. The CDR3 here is CASRPTGRYSYEQYF. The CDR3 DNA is TGTGCCAGCAGACCAACTGGACGGTACTCCTACGAGCAGTACTTC.

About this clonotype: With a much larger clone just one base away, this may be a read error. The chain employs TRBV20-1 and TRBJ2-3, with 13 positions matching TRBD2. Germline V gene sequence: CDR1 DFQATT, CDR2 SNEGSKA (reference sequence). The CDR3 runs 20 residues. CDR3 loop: CSARDWTSGSRGSIAETQYF. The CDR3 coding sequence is TGCAGTGCTAGAGATTGGACTAGCGGGAGTCGGGGTTCGATCGCAGAGACGCAGTATTTT.

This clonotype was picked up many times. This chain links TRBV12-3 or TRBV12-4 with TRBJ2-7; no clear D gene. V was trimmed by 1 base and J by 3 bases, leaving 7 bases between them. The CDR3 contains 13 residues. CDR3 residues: CASSLGPLYEQYF. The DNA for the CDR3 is TGTGCCAGCAGTTTAGGGCCACTCTACGAGCAGTACTTC.

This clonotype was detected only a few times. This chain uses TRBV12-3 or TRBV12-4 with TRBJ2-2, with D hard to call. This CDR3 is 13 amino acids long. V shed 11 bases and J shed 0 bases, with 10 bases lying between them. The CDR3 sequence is CAAPGPNTGELFF. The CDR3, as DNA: TGTGCCGCCCCCGGACCGAACACCGGGGAGCTGTTTTTT.